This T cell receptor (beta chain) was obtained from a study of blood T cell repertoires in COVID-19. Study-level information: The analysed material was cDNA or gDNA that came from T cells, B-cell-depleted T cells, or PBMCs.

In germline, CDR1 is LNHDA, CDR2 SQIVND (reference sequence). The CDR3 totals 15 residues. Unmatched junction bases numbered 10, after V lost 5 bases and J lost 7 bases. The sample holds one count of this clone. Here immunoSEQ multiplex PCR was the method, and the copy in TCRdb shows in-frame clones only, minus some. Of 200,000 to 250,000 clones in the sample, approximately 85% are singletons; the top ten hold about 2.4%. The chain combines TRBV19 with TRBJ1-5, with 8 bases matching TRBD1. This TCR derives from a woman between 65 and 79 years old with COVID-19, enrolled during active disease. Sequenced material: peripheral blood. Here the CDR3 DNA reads TGTGCCAGTAGTCCCGGACAGGGTATATGGCAGCCCCAGCATTTT. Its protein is CASSPGQGIWQPQHF. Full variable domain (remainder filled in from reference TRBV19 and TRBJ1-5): DGGITQSPKYLFRKEGQNVTLSCEQNLNHDAMYWYRQDPGQGLRLIYYSQIVNDFQKGDIAEGYSVSREKKESFPLTVTSAQKNPTAFYLCASSPGQGIWQPQHFGDGTRLSIL.